This T cell receptor (beta chain) was identified in a study of shared clonotypes between healthy human individuals. Study overall: Two women and a few men aged 18 to 49 made up the donors. Per donor, three plates held CD4 naive cells, three held CD4 memory, two held CD8 naive and one held CD8 memory. Regarding the study as a whole: Naive subsets typically showed greater estimated richness than memory subsets.

Clones were sequenced by immunoSEQ multiplex PCR, and TCRdb holds only the in-frame ones, with some missing. The sample shows roughly 2,000,000 clones, approximately 92% of them seen only once. This clone was detected only once. Its antigen is still unknown. Naive CD8 cells, CD45RO-negative and positively selected for CCR7, excluded terminally differentiated effector memory CD45RA+ cells. The CDR3 has 16 residues. The sequencing sample was made of naive CD8+ T cells from PBMCs. The chain recombines TRBV21-1 with TRBJ1-2; the D segment call TRBD1 is taken from the table without a DNA check. TRBV21-1 is marked as a pseudogene. The TCR sequence derives from a man between 18 and 29 years old in good health. Some clones in this sample may be carry-over from other donors' samples. CDR3: CASSKTRGQRHYGYTF. CDR3 in DNA: TGTGCCAGCAGCAAAACCCGCGGACAGCGTCACTATGGCTACACCTTC.